This passage covers 5 T cell receptor beta chains from one sample sequenced in a study of cutaneous CD30+ T cell lymphoproliferative disorder and hepatitis E. This table comes from immunoSEQ multiplex PCR, and its TCRdb copy is limited to in-frame clones, with some not included. The repertoire includes about 7,700 clones, 74% of them detected once, and under 1.4% sits in the top ten. Sequencing was carried out using blood. These receptors originate from a human donor with a cutaneous T cell lymphoproliferative disorder associated with hepatitis E virus.

The chain recombines TRBV28 with TRBJ1-4, with 9 bases identical to TRBD1. The length of the CDR3 is 15 residues. V shed 3 bases and J 5 bases; nucleotides not matched to a gene: 4. Germline loops: CDR1 MDHEN, CDR2 SYDVKM. CDR3: CASSFRQGGNEKLFF. The DNA for the CDR3 is TGTGCCAGCAGTTTCCGACAGGGGGGGAATGAAAAACTGTTTTTT.

The chain joins TRBV27 to TRBJ2-7; 7 nucleotides match TRBD1. Germline CDR1 MNHEY, CDR2 SMNVEV (reference sequence). This CDR3 spans 13 amino acids. J was trimmed by 2 bases and V by 6 bases; bases with no gene match: 4. The CDR3 DNA sequence: TGTGCCAGCAGCCTGACAGGGCCCTACGAGCAGTACTTC. Protein product: CASSLTGPYEQYF.

The chain combines TRBV7-9 with TRBJ2-2; D possibly corresponds to TRBD1 (5 bases). The V gene's germline CDR1 is SEHNR and CDR2 FQNEAQ (reference sequence). The V end was cut by 5 bases, the J end by 1 base, with 11 bases between. This CDR3 has 15 amino acids. The CDR3 nucleotides read TGTGCCAGCAGCACGCTGACAGAGAACACCGGGGAGCTGTTTTTT. Its protein product is CASSTLTENTGELFF. The whole variable domain, remainder taken from reference TRBV7-9 and TRBJ2-2, is DTGVSQNPRHKITKRGQNVTFRCDPISEHNRLYWYRQTLGQGPEFLTYFQNEAQLEKSRLLSDRFSAERPKGSFSTLEIQRTEQGDSAMYLCASSTLTENTGELFFGEGSRLTVL.

The V gene is TRBV7-2, the J gene TRBJ2-5; 7 nucleotides match TRBD1. The CDR3 extends over 14 amino acids. From germline, CDR1 is SGHTA and CDR2 FQGNSA. V shed 5 bases and J 5 bases; nucleotides not matched to a gene: 8. For the CDR3, the DNA is TGTGCCAGCAGCATGGGACAGAGCCGGGAGACCCAGTACTTC. It is translated as CASSMGQSRETQYF.

The genes are TRBV30 and TRBJ1-2; D not certain. V dropped 4 bases and J dropped 5 bases, with 11 bases sitting between them. The CDR3 covers 12 residues. Germline V gives CDR1 GTSNPN, CDR2 SVGIG (reference sequence). Here the CDR3 reads CAWNPGGYGYTF. The CDR3 nucleotides are TGTGCCTGGAACCCAGGAGGGTATGGCTACACCTTC.